A selection of T cell receptor beta chains follows, all from one sample in a study of cytomegalovirus exposure and HLA in healthy donors. Measured with immunoSEQ multiplex PCR; TCRdb has only the in-frame clones, and not every one. The table shows 170,000 or so clones, with about three quarters occurring only once. Sequences were obtained from PBMCs. The receptors stem from a man aged 35 to 55 in good health and CMV-seronegative. CDR3s include the opening cysteine and the closing phenylalanine or tryptophan. A D gene is named only where the DNA matches it firmly. Some rows mark clone size as missing; the rest say once, few, many or name a class of expanded clone.

D: TRBD2; V: TRBV29-1; J: TRBJ2-1; size: NA; DNA: TGCAGCGTTGAAGATCGGGGACTAGCGGTCCCTAATGAGCAGTTCTTC; CDR3: CSVEDRGLAVPNEQFF
D: TRBD1; V: TRBV18; J: TRBJ2-3; size: NA; DNA: TGTGCCAGCTCACCATTGAGGGGGCTAGATACGCAGTATTTT; CDR3: CASSPLRGLDTQYF
D: TRBD2; V: TRBV11-3; J: TRBJ2-5; size: NA; DNA: TGTGCCAGCAGCACGGGACTAGCGGGAATGAGAGAGACCCAGTACTTC; CDR3: CASSTGLAGMRETQYF
D: TRBD1; V: TRBV6-5; J: TRBJ1-1; size: NA; DNA: TGTGCCAGCCGAATTACAGGGGGGGGTACTGAAGCTTTCTTT; CDR3: CASRITGGGTEAFF
D: NA; V: TRBV11-3; J: TRBJ1-1; size: NA; DNA: TGTGCCAGCAGCTTAGTCCGGGACACTGAAGCTTTCTTT; CDR3: CASSLVRDTEAFF
D: TRBD2; V: TRBV9; J: TRBJ2-5; size: NA; DNA: TGTGCCAGCAGCGGCGGCCCGGGACTAGCGGGGGTGGAGACCCAGTACTTC; CDR3: CASSGGPGLAGVETQYF
D: TRBD1; V: TRBV7-9; J: TRBJ2-2; size: NA; DNA: TGTGCCAGCAGCTCGGGACAGGATTACACCGGGGAGCTGTTTTTT; CDR3: CASSSGQDYTGELFF
D: TRBD2; V: TRBV19; J: TRBJ2-5; size: NA; DNA: TGTGCCTGTAGTATAGGACTAGCGGGAGCGGAGACCCAGTACTTC; CDR3: CACSIGLAGAETQYF
D: NA; V: TRBV5-8; J: TRBJ1-2; size: NA; DNA: TGTGCCAGCAGCTTTAGCACCTACTATGGCTACACCTTC; CDR3: CASSFSTYYGYTF
D: NA; V: TRBV7-9; J: TRBJ2-7; size: NA; DNA: TGTGCCAGCAGCTCACCGGGTCAAACCTACGAGCAGTACTTC; CDR3: CASSSPGQTYEQYF
D: NA; V: TRBV5-6; J: TRBJ1-1; size: NA; DNA: TGTGCCAGCAGCTGGTTTGGACTGGAGAACACTGAAGCTTTCTTT; CDR3: CASSWFGLENTEAFF
D: NA; V: TRBV19; J: TRBJ1-1; size: NA; DNA: TGTGCCAGTAGTATCCGAGGCGTACAGGGCACTGAAGCTTTCTTT; CDR3: CASSIRGVQGTEAFF
D: TRBD1; V: TRBV5-1; J: TRBJ1-3; size: NA; DNA: TGCGCCAGCAGCCCGGGGGACAGGGGTTACACCATATATTTT; CDR3: CASSPGDRGYTIYF
D: NA; V: TRBV10-3; J: TRBJ2-2; size: NA; DNA: TGTGCCATCAAAAGTGAGCCCGATGCCGGGGAGCTGTTTTTT; CDR3: CAIKSEPDAGELFF
D: NA; V: TRBV6-1; J: TRBJ1-4; size: NA; DNA: TGTGCCACCGTGGGGCTAGCTAATGAAAAACTGTTTTTT; CDR3: CATVGLANEKLFF
D: TRBD1; V: TRBV19; J: TRBJ1-5; size: once; DNA: TGTGCCAGTAGTACTGGGACAGGGTGGTATCAGCCCCAGCATTTT; CDR3: CASSTGTGWYQPQHF
D: NA; V: TRBV5-1; J: TRBJ2-7; size: NA; DNA: TGCGCCAGCAGCTTGGAAGTCGCAGGGCCCTACGAGCAGTACTTC; CDR3: CASSLEVAGPYEQYF
D: NA; V: TRBV29-1; J: TRBJ2-1; size: NA; DNA: TGCAGCGTTGAAGGGACAGTTAAAGGCTTTTCCTACAATGAGCAGTTCTTC; CDR3: CSVEGTVKGFSYNEQFF
D: TRBD1; V: TRBV7-9; J: TRBJ1-1; size: NA; DNA: TGTGCCAGCACCCTATCGAACAGGGGCGCTGAAGCTTTCTTT; CDR3: CASTLSNRGAEAFF
D: NA; V: TRBV18; J: TRBJ1-5; size: NA; DNA: TGTGCCAGCTCACCTTCGAGCGTGGGGAGTCAGCCCCAGCATTTT; CDR3: CASSPSSVGSQPQHF
D: NA; V: TRBV18; J: TRBJ2-7; size: NA; DNA: TGTGCCAGCTCACCTGCTGCGGGACAGACTAACGAGCAGTACTTC; CDR3: CASSPAAGQTNEQYF
D: NA; V: TRBV10-2; J: TRBJ1-2; size: NA; DNA: TGCGCCAGCAGTGCGCGTGGGCAGAGACCTAACTATGGCTACACCTTC; CDR3: CASSARGQRPNYGYTF